What follows is one TCR beta chain and its context. Each CDR3 protein is one row after TCRdb ran MiXCR on the reads. The top ten clones hold around 20% of a sample with under 200,000 distinct CDR3 sequences, about 15% of them seen once. The data originate from a study of T cell repertoires in cytomegalovirus infection. Trimming at V came to 0 bases and at J to 7 bases, leaving 8 bases not matched to a gene. CDR1 is MNHEY, CDR2 SVGEGT, per germline. The CDR3 totals 15 residues. V and J are TRBV6-2 or TRBV6-3 and TRBJ2-5; 7 bases align to TRBD2. Specimen: CD8+ T cells from PBMCs. The receptor was isolated from a human donor in good health (CMV status not recorded). Some clones in this sample may be carry-over from other donors' samples. The CDR3 DNA is TGTGCCAGCAGTTACTCCGGACTAGGCGGGTGGACCCAGTACTTC. Translating it yields CASSYSGLGGWTQYF.